The 22 T cell receptor beta chains given below trace back to one sample, sequenced in a study of blood T cell repertoires in COVID-19. Produced via immunoSEQ multiplex PCR; TCRdb's table is partial and in-frame only. Of approximately 62,000 clones listed, 85% to 90% are singletons. The sequenced sample consisted of peripheral blood. The origin of the receptors is a human donor with active COVID-19. The donor label of this sample is uncertain.

The table lists this clone with a few counts. This chain links TRBV6-5 with TRBJ2-7; possibly TRBD1 for D (5 bases). The CDR3 length is 15 residues. V lost 0 bases, J lost 2 bases, and 11 bases lay in between. The V gene's germline CDR1 is MNHEY and CDR2 SVGAGI. The CDR3: CASSYSPGFTYEQYF. Here the CDR3 DNA reads TGTGCCAGCAGTTACTCACCAGGGTTCACCTACGAGCAGTACTTC.

This clone occurred once. The CDR3 spells CASSEGQGSGSGRGRYNEQFF. In nucleotides, the CDR3 is TGTGCCAGCAGTGAAGGGCAGGGCTCGGGTAGCGGGAGAGGAAGGTACAATGAGCAGTTCTTC. This rearrangement joins TRBV6-1 to TRBJ2-1; 9 nucleotides match TRBD2. The CDR3 length is 21 residues. With 1 base clipped from V and 4 bases from J, the junction kept 20 bases outside the gene matches. Looked up from germline, CDR1 is MNHNS and CDR2 is SASEGT.

The V gene is TRBV5-4, the J gene TRBJ2-2, with TRBD2 as a possible D gene (7 bases). Trimming shortened V by 7 bases and J by 1 base, and 20 bases separated the two germline ends. The CDR3 totals 17 residues. Germline-derived CDR1 and CDR2 are SGHNT and YYREEE (reference sequence). In DNA form, the CDR3 reads TGTGCCAGCGGTGTGGGGGCGGGAGCCCAGAACACCGGGGAGCTGTTTTTT. Amino acids: CASGVGAGAQNTGELFF.

V and J are TRBV29-1 and TRBJ2-5; D might be TRBD2 (6 bases). Germline CDR1 and CDR2: SQVTM and ANQGSEA. The CDR3 is 13 amino acids. The V end lost 3 bases, the J end lost 0 bases, and 8 bases lay between the germline ends. CDR3: CSVDWEDQETQYF. CDR3 DNA sequence: TGCAGCGTTGATTGGGAGGACCAAGAGACCCAGTACTTC.

The chain couples TRBV11-2 to TRBJ2-1; D is undetermined. The V end lost 5 bases, the J end lost 9 bases, and 17 bases lay between the germline ends. The CDR3 extends over 14 amino acids. Germline lookup yields CDR1 SGHAT and CDR2 FQNNGV. Here the CDR3 reads CASSPHWNAVEQFF. CDR3 sequence (DNA): TGTGCCAGCAGCCCACACTGGAACGCGGTTGAGCAGTTCTTC. Full variable domain (outside the CDR3, taken from reference TRBV11-2 and TRBJ2-1): EAGVAQSPRYKIIEKRQSVAFWCNPISGHATLYWYQQILGQGPKLLIQFQNNGVVDDSQLPKDRFSAERLKGVDSTLKIQPAKLEDSAVYLCASSPHWNAVEQFFGPGTRLTVL.

The V gene is TRBV6-2 or TRBV6-3, the J gene TRBJ1-2; 8 nucleotides line up with TRBD1. There are 14 residues in the CDR3. V lost 0 bases and J lost 7; bases outside the gene matches: 4. Germline CDR1 MNHEY, CDR2 SVGEGT. The CDR3 DNA follows: TGTGCCAGCAGTTACTCAGGACAGGGTATTGGCTACACCTTC. Amino acid sequence: CASSYSGQGIGYTF.

The V call is TRBV29-1, the J call TRBJ1-5; D is possibly TRBD1 (5 bases). The CDR3 extends over 13 amino acids. The germline V gene has CDR1 SQVTM and CDR2 ANQGSEA. Trimming cost V 3 bases and J 2 bases, with 8 bases left between them. Here the CDR3 reads CSVDWGGNQPQHF. CDR3 bases: TGCAGCGTTGACTGGGGGGGCAATCAGCCCCAGCATTTT.

This chain connects TRBV4-3 to TRBJ1-6, with 7 nucleotides matching TRBD1. In germline, CDR1 is LGHNA, CDR2 YSLEER. The CDR3 spans 18 residues. Germline trimming cut 0 bases from V and 7 bases from J; bases unmatched to any gene: 12. The CDR3 DNA follows: TGCGCCAGCAGCCAAGATACGTTGACAGGGTGGGGGAATTCACCCCTCCACTTT. Its protein is CASSQDTLTGWGNSPLHF.

This chain links TRBV19 with TRBJ1-5, with D unresolved. This CDR3 is 16 amino acids long. Trimming shortened V by 3 bases and J by 7 bases, and 19 bases separated the two germline ends. Germline CDR1 is LNHDA and CDR2 is SQIVND (reference sequence). CDR3 sequence reads: CASSITRSREGQPQHF. CDR3 in DNA: TGTGCCAGTAGTATTACGAGGAGCCGGGAGGGACAGCCCCAGCATTTT.

The chain links TRBV2 to TRBJ2-3, with 7 bases fitting TRBD2. This CDR3 has 15 residues. Germline V CDR1 and CDR2: SNHLY, FYNNEI. Germline trimming cut 6 bases from V and 4 bases from J; bases unmatched to any gene: 10. The CDR3 here is CASRWAGVKADTQYF. The CDR3 nucleotides read TGTGCCAGCAGGTGGGCGGGAGTGAAGGCAGATACGCAGTATTTT.

This chain links TRBV4-2 with TRBJ1-3; D uncertain. V gave up 1 base and J gave up 0 bases, with 7 bases separating them. Germline-derived CDR1 and CDR2 are LGHNA and YNFKEQ. CDR3 length: 15 amino acids. CDR3 in DNA: TGTGCCAGCAGCCAAGCCTTTTCCTCTGGAAACACCATATATTTT. This sequence encodes CASSQAFSSGNTIYF.

The V and J genes are TRBV10-3 and TRBJ2-3; the match to TRBD2 covers 8 bases. This CDR3 spans 14 amino acids. V lost 2 bases to trimming and J lost 4 bases; unmatched junction nucleotides: 2. Germline CDR1 and CDR2: ENHRY and SYGVKD. CDR3 bases: TGTGCCATCAGTGAGGGGACTAGACCAGATACGCAGTATTTT. It specifies CAISEGTRPDTQYF.

About this clone: One junction end disagrees with the germline gene, perhaps due to a read error. The DNA of the CDR3 is TGTGCCAGCAGGACGGGACTAGCGGGCACAGATACACAGTATTTT. It yields the protein CASRTGLAGTDTQYF. The chain combines TRBV28 with TRBJ2-3; 12 bases match TRBD2. The CDR3 consists of 15 residues. The germline gives CDR1 MDHEN, CDR2 SYDVKM.

This sequence joins TRBV7-3 and TRBJ2-1; D is unresolved. CDR3 length: 13 residues. Trimming shortened V by 5 bases and J by 7 bases, and 12 bases separated the two germline ends. CDR1 is SGHTA, CDR2 FQGTGA, per germline. For the CDR3, the DNA is TGTGCCAGCAGCCCTACGAGAGAGAATGAGCAGTTCTTC. Translation: CASSPTRENEQFF.

Comments on this clone: The same CDR3 arises from other DNA sequences in this sample as well. The CDR3 loop reads CASSPTGGGQPQHF. CDR3 sequence (DNA): TGTGCCAGCTCACCGACAGGGGGAGGTCAGCCCCAGCATTTT. The chain employs TRBV18 and TRBJ1-5, with 9 bases matching TRBD1. V shed 3 bases and J 6 bases; nucleotides not matched to a gene: 3. The germline V gene encodes CDR1 KGHSH and CDR2 LQKENI. The CDR3 extends over 14 amino acids.

V usage is TRBV6-5 and J usage is TRBJ2-1; TRBD1 agrees at 9 bases. From germline, CDR1 is MNHEY and CDR2 SVGAGI. The CDR3 is made up of 14 amino acids. V was clipped by 4 bases and J by 10 bases; unmatched bases: 8. The CDR3 reads CASSLQGALMEQFF. As DNA, the CDR3 is TGTGCCAGCAGTTTACAGGGGGCCCTAATGGAGCAGTTCTTC.

CDR3 sequence: CASSFGGRGTNTGELFF. In DNA form, the CDR3 reads TGTGCCAGCAGCTTCGGGGGGAGGGGCACGAACACCGGGGAGCTGTTTTTT. This chain links TRBV7-2 with TRBJ2-2, with 7 bases identical to TRBD2. The V segment lost 3 bases and the J segment 0 bases; nucleotides outside the gene matches: 7. CDR3 length: 17 amino acids. Germline assignment: CDR1 SGHTA and CDR2 FQGNSA.

The genes are TRBV29-1 and TRBJ2-7; 7 bases align to TRBD2. CDR3 length equals 12 residues. Germline-derived CDR1 and CDR2 are SQVTM and ANQGSEA. V dropped 4 bases and J dropped 2; count of bases not matched to a gene: 2. The CDR3 spells CSVAGGPYEQYF. CDR3 DNA: TGCAGCGTTGCGGGAGGCCCCTACGAGCAGTACTTC.

The chain carries TRBV5-1 and TRBJ2-7, with D hard to call. The CDR3 sequence is 12 residues long. CDR1 SGHRS and CDR2 YFSETQ come from the germline V gene. Trimming removed 0 bases at V and 5 bases at J, with 6 bases between. The chain's CDR3 is CASSLDRNEQYF. The CDR3 region has the DNA TGCGCCAGCAGCTTGGATAGAAACGAGCAGTACTTC.

Concerning this clone: The germline gene is not matched at one end of the junction; a read error may be the cause. The rearrangement uses TRBV15 and TRBJ1-6; D is possibly TRBD1 (5 bases). Germline V gives CDR1 LNHNV, CDR2 YYDKDF (reference sequence). This CDR3 has 12 amino acids. The CDR3, as DNA: TGTGCCACCAGCGTTCCCCAGGGAAGAATTCTTTTC. Encoded protein: CATSVPQGRILF.

This clone appeared a single time. The chain links TRBV7-2 to TRBJ2-7; 7 nucleotides line up with TRBD1. Per the germline V gene, CDR1 is SGHTA and CDR2 is FQGNSA. Trimming took 3 bases from V and 3 from J; bases not matched to a gene: 5. The CDR3 is 14 residues long. CDR3 loop: CASSFAPGGYEQYF. In DNA, the CDR3 is TGTGCCAGCAGCTTTGCGCCAGGGGGCTACGAGCAGTACTTC. Combining the CDR3 with reference TRBV7-2 and TRBJ2-7 gives the whole variable domain GAGVSQSPSNKVTEKGKDVELRCDPISGHTALYWYRQSLGQGLEFLIYFQGNSAPDKSGLPSDRFSAERTGGSVSTLTIQRTQQEDSAVYLCASSFAPGGYEQYFGPGTRLTVT.

CDR3 DNA: TGTGCCAGCAGCTTAAAAGGCGGGAAAGCCGGGGAGCTGTTTTTT. Translated: CASSLKGGKAGELFF. This chain uses TRBV7-3 with TRBJ2-2, with D tentatively TRBD2 (6 bases). The germline V gene has CDR1 SGHTA and CDR2 FQGTGA. This CDR3 contains 15 residues. V dropped 1 base and J dropped 6 bases, with 12 bases sitting between them. Full variable domain (rest looked up from reference TRBV7-3 and TRBJ2-2): GAGVSQTPSNKVTEKGKYVELRCDPISGHTALYWYRQSLGQGPEFLIYFQGTGAADDSGLPNDRFFAVRPEGSVSTLKIQRTERGDSAVYLCASSLKGGKAGELFFGEGSRLTVL.